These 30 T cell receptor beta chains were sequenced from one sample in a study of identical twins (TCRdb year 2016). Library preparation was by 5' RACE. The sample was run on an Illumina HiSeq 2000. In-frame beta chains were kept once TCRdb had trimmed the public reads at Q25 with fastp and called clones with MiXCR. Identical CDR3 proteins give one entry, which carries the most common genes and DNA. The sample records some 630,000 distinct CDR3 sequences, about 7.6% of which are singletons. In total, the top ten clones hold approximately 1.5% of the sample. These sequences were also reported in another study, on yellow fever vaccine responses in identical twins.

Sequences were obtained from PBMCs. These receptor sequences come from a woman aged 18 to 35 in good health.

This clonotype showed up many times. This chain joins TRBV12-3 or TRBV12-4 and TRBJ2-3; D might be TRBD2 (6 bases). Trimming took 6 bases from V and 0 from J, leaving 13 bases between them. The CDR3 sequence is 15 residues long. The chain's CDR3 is CASSPRGISTDTQYF. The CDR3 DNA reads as TGTGCCAGCAGCCCTCGGGGGATTAGCACAGATACGCAGTATTTT.

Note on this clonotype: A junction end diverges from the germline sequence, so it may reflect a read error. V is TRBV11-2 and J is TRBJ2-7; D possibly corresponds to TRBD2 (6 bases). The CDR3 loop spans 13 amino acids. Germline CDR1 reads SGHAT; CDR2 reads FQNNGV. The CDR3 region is CASSLAAGSLGGF. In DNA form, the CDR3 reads TGTGCCAGCAGCTTAGCAGCGGGCTCCTTAGGAGGCTTC.

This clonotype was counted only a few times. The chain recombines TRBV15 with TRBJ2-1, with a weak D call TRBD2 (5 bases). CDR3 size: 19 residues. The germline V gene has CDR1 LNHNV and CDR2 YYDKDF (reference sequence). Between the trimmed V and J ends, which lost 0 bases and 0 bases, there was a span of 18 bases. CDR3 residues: CATSRDRSSTGISYNEQFF. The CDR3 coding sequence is TGTGCCACCAGCAGAGATAGATCTAGCACGGGAATCTCCTACAATGAGCAGTTCTTC.

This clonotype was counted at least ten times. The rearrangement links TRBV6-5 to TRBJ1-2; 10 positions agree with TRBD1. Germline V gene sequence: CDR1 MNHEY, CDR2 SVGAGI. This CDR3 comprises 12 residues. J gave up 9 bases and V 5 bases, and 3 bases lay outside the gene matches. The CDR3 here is CASSRDRGRYTF. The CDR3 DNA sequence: TGTGCCAGCAGTCGGGACAGGGGACGCTACACCTTC.

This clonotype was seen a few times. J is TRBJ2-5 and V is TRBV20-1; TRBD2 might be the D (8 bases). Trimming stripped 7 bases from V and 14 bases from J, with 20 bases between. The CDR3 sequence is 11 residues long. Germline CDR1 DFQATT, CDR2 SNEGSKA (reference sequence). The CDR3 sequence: CSVRPGGLDYF. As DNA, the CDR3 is TGCAGTGTTAGGCCAGGGGGACTAGATTACTTC.

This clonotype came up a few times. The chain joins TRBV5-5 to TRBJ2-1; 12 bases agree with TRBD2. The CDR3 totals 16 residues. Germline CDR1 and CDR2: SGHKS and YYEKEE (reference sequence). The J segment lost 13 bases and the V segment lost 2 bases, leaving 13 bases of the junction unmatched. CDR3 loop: CASSFQLLAGGSNQFF. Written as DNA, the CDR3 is TGTGCCAGCAGCTTCCAACTCCTAGCGGGGGGGAGCAATCAGTTCTTC.

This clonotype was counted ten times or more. CDR3 protein: CASSKPPREQYF. The CDR3 DNA reads TGTGCCAGCAGTAAACCCCCTAGGGAGCAGTACTTC. The chain recombines TRBV28 with TRBJ2-7; D is unresolved. Germline CDR1 and CDR2: MDHEN and SYDVKM. The V end lost 5 bases, the J end lost 7 bases, and 12 bases lay between the germline ends. The CDR3 length is 12 residues.

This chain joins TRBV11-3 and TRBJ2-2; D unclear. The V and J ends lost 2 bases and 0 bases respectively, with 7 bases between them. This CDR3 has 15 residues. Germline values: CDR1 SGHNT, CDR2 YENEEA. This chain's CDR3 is CASSLHYTNTGELFF. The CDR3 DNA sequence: TGTGCCAGCAGCTTACATTATACGAACACCGGGGAGCTGTTTTTT.

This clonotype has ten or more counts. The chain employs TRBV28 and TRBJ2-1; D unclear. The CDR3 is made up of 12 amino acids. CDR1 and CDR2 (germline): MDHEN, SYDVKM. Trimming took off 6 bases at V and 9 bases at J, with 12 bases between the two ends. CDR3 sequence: CASSTDLREQFF. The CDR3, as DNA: TGTGCCAGCAGCACAGACCTTCGTGAGCAGTTCTTC. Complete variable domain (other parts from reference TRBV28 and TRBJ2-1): DVKVTQSSRYLVKRTGEKVFLECVQDMDHENMFWYRQDPGLGLRLIYFSYDVKMKEKGDIPEGYSVSREKKERFSLILESASTNQTSMYLCASSTDLREQFFGPGTRLTVL.

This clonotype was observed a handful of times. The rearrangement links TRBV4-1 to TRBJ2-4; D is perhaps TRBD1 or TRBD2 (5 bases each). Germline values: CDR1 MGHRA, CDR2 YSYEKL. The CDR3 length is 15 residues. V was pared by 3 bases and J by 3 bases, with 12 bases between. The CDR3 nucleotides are TGCGCCAGCAGCCAGGCAGGGACGGGCAAAAACATTCAGTACTTC. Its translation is CASSQAGTGKNIQYF.

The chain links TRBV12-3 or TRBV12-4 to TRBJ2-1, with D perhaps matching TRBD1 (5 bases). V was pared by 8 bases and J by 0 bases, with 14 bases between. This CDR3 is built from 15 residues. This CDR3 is CASWGGRSSYNEQFF. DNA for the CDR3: TGTGCCAGCTGGGGCGGAAGGAGCTCCTACAATGAGCAGTTCTTC.

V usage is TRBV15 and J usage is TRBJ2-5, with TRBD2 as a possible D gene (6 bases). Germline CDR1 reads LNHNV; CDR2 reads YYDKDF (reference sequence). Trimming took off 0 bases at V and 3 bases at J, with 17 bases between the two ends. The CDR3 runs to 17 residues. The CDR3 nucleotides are TGTGCCACCAGCAGAGATTGGAGGCTAGCGATAAAAGAGACCCAGTACTTC. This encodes CATSRDWRLAIKETQYF.

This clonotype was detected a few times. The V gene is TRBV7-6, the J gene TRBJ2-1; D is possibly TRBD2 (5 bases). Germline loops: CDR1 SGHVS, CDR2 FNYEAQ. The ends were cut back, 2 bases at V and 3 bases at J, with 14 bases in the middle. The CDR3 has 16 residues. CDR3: CASSLYVLGSYNEQFF. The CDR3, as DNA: TGTGCCAGCAGCTTATATGTCTTGGGGAGCTACAATGAGCAGTTCTTC. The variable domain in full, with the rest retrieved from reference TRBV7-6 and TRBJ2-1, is GAGVSQSPRYKVTKRGQDVALRCDPISGHVSLYWYRQALGQGPEFLTYFNYEAQQDKSGLPNDRFSAERPEGSISTLTIQRTEQRDSAMYRCASSLYVLGSYNEQFFGPGTRLTVL.

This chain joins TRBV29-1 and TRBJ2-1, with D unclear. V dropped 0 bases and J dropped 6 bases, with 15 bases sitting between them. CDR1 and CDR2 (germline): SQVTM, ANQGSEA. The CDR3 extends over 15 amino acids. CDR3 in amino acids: CSVEDNSRQSNEQFF. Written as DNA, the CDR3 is TGCAGCGTTGAAGACAACAGCCGGCAGTCCAATGAGCAGTTCTTC.

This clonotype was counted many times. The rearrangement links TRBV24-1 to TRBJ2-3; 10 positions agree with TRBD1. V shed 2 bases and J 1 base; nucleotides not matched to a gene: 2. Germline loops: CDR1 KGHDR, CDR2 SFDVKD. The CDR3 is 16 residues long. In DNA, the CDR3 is TGTGCCACCAGTGATTGGGACAGGGGTGGCACAGATACGCAGTATTTT. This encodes CATSDWDRGGTDTQYF.

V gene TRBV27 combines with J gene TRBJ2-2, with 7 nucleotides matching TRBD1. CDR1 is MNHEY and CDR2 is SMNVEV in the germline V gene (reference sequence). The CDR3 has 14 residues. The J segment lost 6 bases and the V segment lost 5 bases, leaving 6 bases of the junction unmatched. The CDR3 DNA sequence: TGTGCCAGCAGTCGAGACAGGGTTTCCGGGGAGCTGTTTTTT. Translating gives CASSRDRVSGELFF.

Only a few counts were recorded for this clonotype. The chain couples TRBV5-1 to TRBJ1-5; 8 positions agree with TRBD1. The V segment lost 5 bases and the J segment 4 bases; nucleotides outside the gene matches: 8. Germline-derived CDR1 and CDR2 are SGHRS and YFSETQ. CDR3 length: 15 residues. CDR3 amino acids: CASRPDRDPNQPQHF. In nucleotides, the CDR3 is TGCGCCAGCAGACCGGACAGGGACCCTAATCAGCCCCAGCATTTT.

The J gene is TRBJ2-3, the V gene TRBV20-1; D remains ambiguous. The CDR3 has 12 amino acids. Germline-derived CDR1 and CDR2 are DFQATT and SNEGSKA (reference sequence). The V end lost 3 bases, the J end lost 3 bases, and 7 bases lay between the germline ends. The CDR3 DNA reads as TGCAGTGCTAGCAGTGATACAGATACGCAGTATTTT. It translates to CSASSDTDTQYF.

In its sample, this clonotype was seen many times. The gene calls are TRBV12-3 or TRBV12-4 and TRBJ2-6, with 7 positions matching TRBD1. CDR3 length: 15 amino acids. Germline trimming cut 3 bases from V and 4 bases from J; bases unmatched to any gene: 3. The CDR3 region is CASSFDRAGANVLTF. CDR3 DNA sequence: TGTGCCAGCAGTTTCGACAGGGCGGGGGCCAACGTCCTGACTTTC.

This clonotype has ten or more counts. CDR3: CASGRYNEQFF. The CDR3 DNA reads TGTGCCAGCGGCAGATACAATGAGCAGTTCTTC. V and J are TRBV6-2 or TRBV6-3 and TRBJ2-1, with D uncertain. Trimming cost V 8 bases and J 4 bases, with 6 bases left between them. The germline V gene has CDR1 MNHEY and CDR2 SVGEGT. The CDR3 loop spans 11 amino acids.

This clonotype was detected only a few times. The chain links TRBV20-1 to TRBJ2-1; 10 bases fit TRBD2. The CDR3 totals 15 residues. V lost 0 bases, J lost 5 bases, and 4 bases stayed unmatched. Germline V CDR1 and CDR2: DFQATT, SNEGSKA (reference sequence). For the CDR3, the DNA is TGCAGTGCTAGAGAGAGGAGCGGGAGGGACAATGAGCAGTTCTTC. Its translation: CSARERSGRDNEQFF.

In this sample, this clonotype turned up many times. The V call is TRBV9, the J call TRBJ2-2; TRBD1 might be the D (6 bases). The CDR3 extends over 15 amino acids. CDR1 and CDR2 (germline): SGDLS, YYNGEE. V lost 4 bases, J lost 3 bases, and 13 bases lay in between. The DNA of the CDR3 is TGTGCCAGCAGCCCCATCGGACAGCACACCGGGGAGCTGTTTTTT. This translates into CASSPIGQHTGELFF.

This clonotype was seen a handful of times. This CDR3 is CASSLGTAGGRELFF. CDR3 coding DNA: TGTGCCAGCAGCTTAGGTACAGCGGGAGGCAGAGAGCTGTTTTTT. The V and J genes are TRBV7-9 and TRBJ2-2; TRBD2 matches 9 bases. The germline V gene has CDR1 SEHNR and CDR2 FQNEAQ (reference sequence). This CDR3 has 15 amino acids. The ends lost 1 base at V and 11 bases at J; junction bases unmatched: 8.

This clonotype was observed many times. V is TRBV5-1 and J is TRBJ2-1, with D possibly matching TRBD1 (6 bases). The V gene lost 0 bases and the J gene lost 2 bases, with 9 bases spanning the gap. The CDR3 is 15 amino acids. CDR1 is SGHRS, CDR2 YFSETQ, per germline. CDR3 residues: CASSLGGTTYNEQFF. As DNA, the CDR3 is TGCGCCAGCAGCTTGGGAGGGACAACCTACAATGAGCAGTTCTTC.

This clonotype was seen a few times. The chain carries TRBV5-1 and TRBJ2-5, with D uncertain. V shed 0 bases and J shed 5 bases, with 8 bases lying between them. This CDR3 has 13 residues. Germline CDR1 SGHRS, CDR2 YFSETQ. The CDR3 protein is CASSLAVGETQYF. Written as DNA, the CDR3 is TGCGCCAGCAGCTTGGCCGTGGGGGAGACCCAGTACTTC.

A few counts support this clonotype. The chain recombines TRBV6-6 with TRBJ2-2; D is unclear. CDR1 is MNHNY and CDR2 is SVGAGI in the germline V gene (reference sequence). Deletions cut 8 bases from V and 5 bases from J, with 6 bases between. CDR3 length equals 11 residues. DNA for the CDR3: TGTGCCAGCGGTGGGACCGGGGAGCTGTTTTTT. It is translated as CASGGTGELFF.

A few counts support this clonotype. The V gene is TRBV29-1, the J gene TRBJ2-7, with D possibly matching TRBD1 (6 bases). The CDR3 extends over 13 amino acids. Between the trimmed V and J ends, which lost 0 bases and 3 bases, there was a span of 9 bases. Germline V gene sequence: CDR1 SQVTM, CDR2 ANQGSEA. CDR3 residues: CSVEEGRGYEQYF. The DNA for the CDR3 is TGCAGCGTTGAAGAAGGCAGGGGCTACGAGCAGTACTTC.

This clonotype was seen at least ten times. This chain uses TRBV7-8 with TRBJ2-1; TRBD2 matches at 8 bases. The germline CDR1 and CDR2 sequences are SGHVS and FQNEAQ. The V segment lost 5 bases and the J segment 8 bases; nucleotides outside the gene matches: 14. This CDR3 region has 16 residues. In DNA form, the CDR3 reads TGTGCCAGCAGCATGCAAGCGGGACTAGAGATCCATGAGCAGTTCTTC. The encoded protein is CASSMQAGLEIHEQFF.

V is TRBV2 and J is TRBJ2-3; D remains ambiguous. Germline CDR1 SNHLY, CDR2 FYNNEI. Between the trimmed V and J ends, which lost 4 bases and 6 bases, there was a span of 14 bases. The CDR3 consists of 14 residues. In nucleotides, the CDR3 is TGTGCCAGCAGTGCTGCCAATCGGGCGGATACGCAGTATTTT. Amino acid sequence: CASSAANRADTQYF.

The CDR3 loop reads CASSLTHNTYEQYF. CDR3 nucleotide sequence: TGTGCCAGCAGCTTAACCCACAATACCTACGAGCAGTACTTC. This chain uses TRBV7-6 with TRBJ2-7; no definite D call. This CDR3 is 14 amino acids long. The V and J ends lost 2 bases and 2 bases respectively, with 10 bases between them. Looked up from germline, CDR1 is SGHVS and CDR2 is FNYEAQ.